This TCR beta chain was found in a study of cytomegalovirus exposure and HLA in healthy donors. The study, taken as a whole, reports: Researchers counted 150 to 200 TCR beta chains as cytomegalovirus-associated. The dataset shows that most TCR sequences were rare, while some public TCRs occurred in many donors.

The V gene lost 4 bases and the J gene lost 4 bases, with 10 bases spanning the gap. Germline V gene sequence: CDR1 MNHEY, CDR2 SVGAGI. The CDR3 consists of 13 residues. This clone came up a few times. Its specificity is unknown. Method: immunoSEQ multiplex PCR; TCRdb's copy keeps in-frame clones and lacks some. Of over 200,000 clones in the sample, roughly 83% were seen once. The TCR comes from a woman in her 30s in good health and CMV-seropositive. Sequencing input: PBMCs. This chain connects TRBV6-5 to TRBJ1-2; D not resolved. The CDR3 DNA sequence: TGTGCCAGCAGTTTGGGCCGAGCCTATGGCTACACCTTC. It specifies CASSLGRAYGYTF.